These 4 T cell receptor beta chains were sequenced from one sample in a study of blood T cell repertoires in COVID-19 (TCRdb year 2020). Receptors were amplified or captured by the immunoSEQ multiplex PCR assay. Held by TCRdb, this immuneACCESS table contains in-frame sequences only and omits some clones. Under half of the omission traces to an unresolved V gene where checked; the cause of the rest is unknown. The sample data list 250,000 or so clones, and 90% of these were observed just once. Of the sample, approximately 2.1% falls within the top ten clones. The specimen sequenced was peripheral blood. The receptor source for this set is a woman in her sixties with COVID-19, enrolled during active disease.

The genes are TRBV3-1 (or the pseudogene TRBV3-2) and TRBJ2-7; 9 nucleotides line up with TRBD2. J lost 3 bases, V lost 3 bases, and 15 bases had no gene match. This CDR3 spans 18 amino acids. Germline loops: CDR1 LGHDT, CDR2 YNNKEL (reference sequence). The CDR3 spells CASSQTVFSGLANYEQYF. The DNA for the CDR3 is TGTGCCAGCAGCCAGACCGTCTTCTCCGGACTAGCGAACTACGAGCAGTACTTC.

The chain uses TRBV11-2 and TRBJ1-3, with a possible D match to TRBD1 (5 bases). This CDR3 spans 16 amino acids. Germline V gives CDR1 SGHAT, CDR2 FQNNGV. V lost 4 bases and J lost 4, with 17 bases in between. The CDR3, as DNA: TGTGCCAGCAGCTCCACAACAGGTTCACTCGGAAACACCATATATTTT. Its translation is CASSSTTGSLGNTIYF.

The rearrangement uses TRBV9 and TRBJ2-1, with a tentative D call TRBD2 (7 bases). The CDR3 extends over 15 amino acids. Trimming removed 2 bases from V and 8 bases from J, with 17 bases in between. Germline-derived CDR1 and CDR2 are SGDLS and YYNGEE. The CDR3 spells CASSVSPAGADEQFF. As DNA, the CDR3 is TGTGCCAGCAGCGTGTCACCCGCGGGGGCTGATGAGCAGTTCTTC.

This sequence joins TRBV5-4 and TRBJ1-4, with D maybe TRBD1 (6 bases). The germline gives CDR1 SGHNT, CDR2 YYREEE (reference sequence). There are 16 residues in the CDR3. Trimming left V 1 base short and J 5 bases short, with 15 bases between. CDR3 sequence: CASSLTGGAANEKLFF. For the CDR3, the DNA is TGTGCCAGCAGCTTGACGGGGGGCGCGGCGAATGAAAAACTGTTTTTT.